This T cell receptor beta chain was identified in a study of siplizumab effects on memory and regulatory T cells. About the research overall: Paired mixed lymphocyte reactions used siplizumab at 0.8 to 1 ug/mL or no drug. Study observations and caveats: Naive T cells looked more diverse than memory cells and looked like major alloresponse contributors.

The mixed lymphocyte reaction cells were held in coculture (37°C) for more than 5 days. The CDR3 loop spans 14 amino acids. Germline CDR1 reads KGHSH; CDR2 reads LQKENI. V was trimmed by 5 bases and J by 4 bases, leaving 14 bases between them. In this sample, this clone turned up a few times. Its matching antigen is unknown. Clones were sequenced by immunoSEQ multiplex PCR, and TCRdb holds only the in-frame ones, with some missing. The repertoire has about 20,000 clones, over 45% of them found once; the top ten carry nearly 5%. V usage is TRBV18 and J usage is TRBJ1-1; the D gene is possibly TRBD1 (5 bases). Specimen: CFSE-low (dividing) CD4+ T cells sorted from an allogeneic mixed lymphocyte reaction. The source of this sequence is a human donor in good health; the cells came from an allogeneic mixed lymphocyte reaction. CDR3 residues: CASSSQGYGTEAFF. The CDR3 coding sequence is TGTGCCAGCTCATCTCAGGGTTACGGCACTGAAGCTTTCTTT.